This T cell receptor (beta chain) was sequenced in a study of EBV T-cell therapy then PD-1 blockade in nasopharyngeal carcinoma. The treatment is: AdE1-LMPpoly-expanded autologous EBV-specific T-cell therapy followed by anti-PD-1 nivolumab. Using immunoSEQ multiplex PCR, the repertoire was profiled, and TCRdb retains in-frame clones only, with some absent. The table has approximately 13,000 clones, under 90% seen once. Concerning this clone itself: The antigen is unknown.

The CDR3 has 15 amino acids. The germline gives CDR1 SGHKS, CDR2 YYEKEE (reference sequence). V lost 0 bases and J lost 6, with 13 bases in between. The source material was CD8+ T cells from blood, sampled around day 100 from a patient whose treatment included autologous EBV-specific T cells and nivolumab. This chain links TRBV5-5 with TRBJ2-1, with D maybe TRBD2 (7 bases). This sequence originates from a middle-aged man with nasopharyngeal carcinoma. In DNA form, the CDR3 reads TGTGCCAGCAGCTTGGTGGGGGGGGCCCCCAATGAGCAGTTCTTC. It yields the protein CASSLVGGAPNEQFF.